These 21 T cell receptor beta chains came from one sample sequenced in a study of cytomegalovirus exposure and HLA in healthy donors. Vbeta (60) and Jbeta (13) primers were used in the PCR. Measured with immunoSEQ multiplex PCR; TCRdb has only the in-frame clones, and not every one. The profile covers approximately 120,000 clones, with roughly four fifths appearing a single time and 1.9% taken by the ten largest. Sequenced sample: PBMCs. These receptors all come from a man in his fifties or sixties in good health and CMV-seronegative.

The CDR3 loop is CASSHTGVGTEAFF. In DNA form, the CDR3 reads TGCGCCAGCAGCCATACAGGGGTGGGGACTGAAGCTTTCTTT. V gene TRBV4-3 combines with J gene TRBJ1-1, with 7 bases fitting TRBD1. V shed 3 bases and J 5 bases; nucleotides not matched to a gene: 6. The CDR3 runs 14 residues. CDR1 and CDR2 from the germline V gene are LGHNA and YSLEER.

This clone was found a few times. This sequence joins TRBV9 and TRBJ2-7, with D hard to call. The CDR3 consists of 15 residues. Trimming took 0 bases from V and 0 from J, leaving 10 bases between them. The germline CDR1 and CDR2 sequences are SGDLS and YYNGEE. CDR3 in DNA: TGTGCCAGCAGCGTAGGGGCCGTGAGCTCCTACGAGCAGTACTTC. It specifies CASSVGAVSSYEQYF.

The rearrangement joins TRBV7-2 to TRBJ2-1; D gene unclear. This CDR3 is built from 14 residues. V dropped 0 bases and J dropped 5 bases, with 8 bases sitting between them. From germline, CDR1 is SGHTA and CDR2 FQGNSA. The CDR3 DNA sequence: TGTGCCAGCAGCTTAGCTACTGTAAACAATGAGCAGTTCTTC. Protein sequence: CASSLATVNNEQFF.

The chain is built from TRBV5-5 and TRBJ1-2; maybe TRBD1 (5 bases). The V end was cut by 4 bases, the J end by 4 bases, with 14 bases between. Germline V gene sequence: CDR1 SGHKS, CDR2 YYEKEE (reference sequence). The CDR3 is made up of 14 amino acids. The CDR3 nucleotides are TGTGCCAGCAGCAGTACAACAGGCGGCTATGGCTACACCTTC. Its translation: CASSSTTGGYGYTF. Filled out from reference TRBV5-5 and TRBJ1-2, the complete variable domain reads DAGVTQSPTHLIKTRGQQVTLRCSPISGHKSVSWYQQVLGQGPQFIFQYYEKEERGRGNFPDRFSARQFPNYSSELNVNALLLGDSALYLCASSSTTGGYGYTFGSGTRLTVV.

This clone was counted a few times. The chain employs TRBV7-2 and TRBJ2-1; possibly TRBD1 for D (7 bases). Germline V gene data show CDR1 as SGHTA and CDR2 as FQGNSA. The CDR3 consists of 15 residues. Trimming cost V 4 bases and J 3 bases, with 13 bases left between them. In DNA, the CDR3 is TGTGCCAGCAGCTACCAGGGGGGTAACTACAATGAGCAGTTCTTC. As protein: CASSYQGGNYNEQFF.

V and J are TRBV5-1 and TRBJ1-2; possible D gene TRBD1, 6 bases. The CDR3 length is 16 residues. Trimming shortened V by 2 bases and J by 2 bases, and 16 bases separated the two germline ends. Germline CDR1 and CDR2: SGHRS and YFSETQ. The CDR3 region is CASSFAGGQVNYGYTF. CDR3 DNA sequence: TGCGCCAGCAGCTTTGCCGGGGGGCAGGTGAACTATGGCTACACCTTC.

This clone appeared once. The J gene is TRBJ1-5, the V gene TRBV6-1; 7 bases agree with TRBD1. After removal of 1 base from V and 6 bases from J, the junction contained 18 bases not matched to a gene. Per the germline V gene, CDR1 is MNHNS and CDR2 is SASEGT. The CDR3 consists of 19 residues. In DNA form, the CDR3 reads TGTGCCAGCAGTGAAGGCTCGGGAGGGGGCGTTTTAGTTAGTCAGCCCCAGCATTTT. Amino acids: CASSEGSGGGVLVSQPQHF.

The V gene is TRBV4-1, the J gene TRBJ2-1; TRBD2 matches 10 bases. V lost 2 bases and J lost 0; bases outside the gene matches: 7. This CDR3 has 18 residues. Looked up from germline, CDR1 is MGHRA and CDR2 is YSYEKL. The CDR3 nucleotides are TGCGCCAGCAGCCAAATTATAGCGGGGGGCCTCTCCTACAATGAGCAGTTCTTC. Protein: CASSQIIAGGLSYNEQFF.

The chain carries TRBV6-5 and TRBJ2-7; 7 bases are a match to TRBD1. V shed 4 bases, J shed 6 bases, and the junction held 9 bases outside the gene matches. The CDR3 has 14 residues. Germline values: CDR1 MNHEY, CDR2 SVGAGI. CDR3 residues: CASSSTGLASEQYV. As DNA, the CDR3 is TGTGCCAGCAGTTCGACAGGGCTGGCTTCCGAGCAGTACGTC.

This chain links TRBV1 with TRBJ2-1; the tabulated D call, TRBD2, remains unverified against the DNA. TRBV1 is shown as a pseudogene. This CDR3 spans 15 amino acids. The CDR3: CTSSPTSGGVNEQFF. CDR3 nucleotide sequence: TGCACCAGCAGCCCGACTAGCGGGGGGGTAAATGAGCAGTTCTTC.

This clone was detected only a few times. This chain uses TRBV7-9 with TRBJ2-1; TRBD2 is a possible D gene (6 bases). CDR3 length: 12 amino acids. Trimming removed 0 bases at V and 14 bases at J, with 11 bases between. CDR1 is SEHNR and CDR2 is FQNEAQ in the germline V gene (reference sequence). CDR3 in amino acids: CASSLAGDSEFF. The CDR3 region has the DNA TGTGCCAGCAGCTTAGCAGGGGACTCGGAGTTCTTC.

The chain couples TRBV15 to TRBJ1-2; D gene unclear. CDR3 length: 12 residues. Per the germline V gene, CDR1 is LNHNV and CDR2 is YYDKDF (reference sequence). Trimming cost V 8 bases and J 2 bases, with 9 bases left between them. CDR3 in amino acids: CATWRQNYGYTF. The CDR3 DNA is TGTGCCACCTGGAGGCAGAACTATGGCTACACCTTC.

This clone was observed a few times. The V call is TRBV7-9, the J call TRBJ1-4; TRBD1 matches at 7 bases. The CDR3 runs 15 residues. Germline V gene lookup returns CDR1 SEHNR and CDR2 FQNEAQ (reference sequence). V was clipped by 4 bases and J by 5 bases; unmatched bases: 7. The CDR3 sequence: CASSSGGRQNEKLFF. DNA for the CDR3: TGTGCCAGCAGCTCAGGGGGGCGACAAAATGAAAAACTGTTTTTT.

V usage is TRBV5-1 and J usage is TRBJ2-6; TRBD1 aligns across 7 bases. J lost 2 bases, V lost 0 bases, and 11 bases had no gene match. CDR1 is SGHRS, CDR2 YFSETQ, per germline. The CDR3 runs to 19 residues. The CDR3 region has the DNA TGCGCCAGCAGCTTGGTAGGGGCAGGGGGTAAGGCTGGGGCCAACGTCCTGACTTTC. Protein product: CASSLVGAGGKAGANVLTF. The variable domain in full, with the rest retrieved from reference TRBV5-1 and TRBJ2-6, is KAGVTQTPRYLIKTRGQQVTLSCSPISGHRSVSWYQQTPGQGLQFLFEYFSETQRNKGNFPGRFSGRQFSNSRSEMNVSTLELGDSALYLCASSLVGAGGKAGANVLTFGAGSRLTVL.

This clone appeared a few times. The chain joins TRBV19 to TRBJ1-4, with TRBD1 matching 8 bases. Germline V gene data show CDR1 as LNHDA and CDR2 as SQIVND (reference sequence). The junction had 5 bases not matched to a gene; V was cut back by 5 bases and J by 3 bases. This CDR3 spans 15 amino acids. The chain's CDR3 is CASSGSQGANEKLFF. The CDR3 coding sequence is TGTGCCAGTAGTGGATCACAGGGGGCTAATGAAAAACTGTTTTTT.

The V and J genes are TRBV7-2 and TRBJ2-2; TRBD1 agrees at 10 bases. This CDR3 spans 16 amino acids. CDR1 is SGHTA and CDR2 is FQGNSA in the germline V gene. Losses at the gene ends were 5 bases for V and 3 bases for J; bases not matched to a gene: 6. The CDR3 nucleotides are TGTGCCAGCAGCCCAAGACAGGGGGCGCACACCGGGGAGCTGTTTTTT. It translates to CASSPRQGAHTGELFF. The whole variable domain, remainder taken from reference TRBV7-2 and TRBJ2-2, is GAGVSQSPSNKVTEKGKDVELRCDPISGHTALYWYRQSLGQGLEFLIYFQGNSAPDKSGLPSDRFSAERTGGSVSTLTIQRTQQEDSAVYLCASSPRQGAHTGELFFGEGSRLTVL.

The chain recombines TRBV18 with TRBJ1-5; 7 bases are a match to TRBD1. The junction had 4 bases not matched to a gene; V was cut back by 2 bases and J by 6 bases. This CDR3 is 14 amino acids long. In germline, CDR1 is KGHSH, CDR2 LQKENI. CDR3 loop: CASSPDRVSQPQHF. The CDR3 DNA sequence: TGTGCCAGCTCACCAGACAGGGTCAGTCAGCCCCAGCATTTT.

This chain joins TRBV9 and TRBJ2-5, with no clear D. The J call may be incorrect, as the DNA end agrees better with TRBJ2-7. The germline CDR1 and CDR2 sequences are SGDLS and YYNGEE. The CDR3 extends over 15 amino acids. The CDR3 here is CASSVSLAPDYEQYF. The CDR3 nucleotides read TGTGCCAGCAGCGTTAGTTTGGCGCCCGACTACGAGCAGTACTTC.

The chain joins TRBV6-1 to TRBJ1-5; a possible D gene is TRBD1 (5 bases). CDR3 length equals 13 residues. V was shortened by 2 bases and J by 10 bases, with 12 bases between the two germline ends. CDR1 is MNHNS, CDR2 SASEGT, per germline. This chain's CDR3 is CASSENWGSPQHF. In nucleotides, the CDR3 is TGTGCCAGCAGTGAAAACTGGGGCAGTCCCCAGCATTTT.

The chain recombines TRBV7-8 with TRBJ1-1; D is unclear. The ends were cut back, 6 bases at V and 1 base at J, with 12 bases in the middle. The CDR3 has 14 amino acids. Germline-derived CDR1 and CDR2 are SGHVS and FQNEAQ. The CDR3 nucleotides read TGTGCCAGCAGGTGGGCCAACTCGAACACTGAAGCTTTCTTT. Encoded protein: CASRWANSNTEAFF.

CDR3 residues: CASSLARALNEKLFF. The CDR3 DNA reads as TGTGCCAGCAGCTTAGCGAGGGCCCTTAATGAAAAACTGTTTTTT. V is TRBV7-6 and J is TRBJ1-4, with D unresolved. The CDR3 totals 15 residues. Trimming pared 0 bases from V and 4 bases from J, leaving 9 bases between. From germline, CDR1 is SGHVS and CDR2 FNYEAQ.